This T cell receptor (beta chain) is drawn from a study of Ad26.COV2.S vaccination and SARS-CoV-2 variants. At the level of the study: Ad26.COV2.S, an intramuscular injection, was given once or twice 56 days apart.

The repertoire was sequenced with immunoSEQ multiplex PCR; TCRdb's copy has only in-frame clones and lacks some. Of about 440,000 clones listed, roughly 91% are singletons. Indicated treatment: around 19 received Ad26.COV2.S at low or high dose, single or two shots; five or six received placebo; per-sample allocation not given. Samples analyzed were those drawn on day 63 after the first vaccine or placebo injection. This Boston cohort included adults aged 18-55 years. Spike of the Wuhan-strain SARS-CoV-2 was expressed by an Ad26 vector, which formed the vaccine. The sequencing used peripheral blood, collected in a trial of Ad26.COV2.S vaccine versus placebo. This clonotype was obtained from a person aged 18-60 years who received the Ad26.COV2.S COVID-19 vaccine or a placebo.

DNA of the CDR3: TGTGCCACCGGGGGGGCGGGGACCCAGTACTTC. Encoded protein: CATGGAGTQYF. The chain combines TRBV24-1 with TRBJ2-5; maybe TRBD2 (7 bases). V was pared by 9 bases and J by 7 bases, with 11 bases between. This CDR3 comprises 11 residues. Germline CDR1 is KGHDR and CDR2 is SFDVKD.